This record looks at one T cell receptor delta chain sequence and its context. TCRdb's listed protein matches a much larger clone and diverges from this DNA's translation at residue 14, likely through a read error; the protein shown comes from the DNA. This sample was taken from a study of gamma-delta chains in newborns, infants, children. On the study more broadly: Microbial exposure reportedly drives polyclonal innate γδ T cell expansion after birth.

TCRdb re-called the reads using CATT. This sample has around 3,700 delta-chain clones; under 1.5% occur once, and the top ten carry 22%. Germline V gene lookup returns CDR1 GEAIGNYY and CDR2 EKD. This CDR3 comprises 17 residues. The sequencing input was blood. The receptor comes from a child who was a newborn, infant or young child, either healthy, febrile or measles-vaccinated (not recorded which). The chain combines TRDV2 with TRDJ3; 7 nucleotides match TRDD3. As DNA, the CDR3 is TGTGCCTGTGACACCTTGGGGGACTCCTGGGACACCCGACGGATGTTTTTC. Translating gives CACDTLGDSWDTRRMFF.